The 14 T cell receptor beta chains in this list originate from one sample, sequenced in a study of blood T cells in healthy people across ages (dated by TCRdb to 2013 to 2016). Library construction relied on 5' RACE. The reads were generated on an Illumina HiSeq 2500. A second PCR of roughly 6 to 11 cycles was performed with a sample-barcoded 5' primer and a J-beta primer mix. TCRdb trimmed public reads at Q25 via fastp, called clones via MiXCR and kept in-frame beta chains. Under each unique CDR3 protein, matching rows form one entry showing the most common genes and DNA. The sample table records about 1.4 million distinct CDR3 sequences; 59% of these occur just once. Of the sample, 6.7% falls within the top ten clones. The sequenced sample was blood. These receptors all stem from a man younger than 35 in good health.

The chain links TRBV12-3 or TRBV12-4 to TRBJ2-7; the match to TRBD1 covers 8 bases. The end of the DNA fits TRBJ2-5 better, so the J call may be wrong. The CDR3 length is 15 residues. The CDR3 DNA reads TGTGCCAGCAGTTTAGGCGGTCAGGGGGCCGAGACCCAGTACTTC. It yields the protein CASSLGGQGAETQYF.

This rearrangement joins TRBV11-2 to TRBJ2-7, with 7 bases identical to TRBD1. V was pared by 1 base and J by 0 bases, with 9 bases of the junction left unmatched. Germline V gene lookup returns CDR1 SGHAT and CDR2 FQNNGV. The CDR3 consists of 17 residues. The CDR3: CASSLGTGTWSSYEQYF. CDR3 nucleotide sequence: TGTGCCAGCAGCTTAGGGACAGGAACGTGGAGCTCCTACGAGCAGTACTTC.

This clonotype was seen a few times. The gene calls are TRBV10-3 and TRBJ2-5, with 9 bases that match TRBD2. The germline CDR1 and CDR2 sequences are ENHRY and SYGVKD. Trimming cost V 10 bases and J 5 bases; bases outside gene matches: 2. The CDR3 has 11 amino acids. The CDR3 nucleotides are TGTGCCAGTACTAGCGGGGAGACCCAGTACTTC. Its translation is CASTSGETQYF.

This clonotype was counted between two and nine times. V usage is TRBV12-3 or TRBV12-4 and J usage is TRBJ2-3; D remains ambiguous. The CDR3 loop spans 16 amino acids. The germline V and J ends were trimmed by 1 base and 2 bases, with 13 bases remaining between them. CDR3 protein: CASSLVGRGNTDTQYF. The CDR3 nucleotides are TGTGCCAGCAGTTTAGTGGGCCGCGGTAACACAGATACGCAGTATTTT.

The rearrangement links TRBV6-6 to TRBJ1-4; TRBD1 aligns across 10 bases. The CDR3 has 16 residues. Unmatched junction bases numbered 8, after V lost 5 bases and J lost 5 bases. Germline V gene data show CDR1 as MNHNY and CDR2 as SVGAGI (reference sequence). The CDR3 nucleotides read TGTGCCAGCAGTAACCCTGACAGGGGGCTAAATGAAAAACTGTTTTTT. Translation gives CASSNPDRGLNEKLFF.

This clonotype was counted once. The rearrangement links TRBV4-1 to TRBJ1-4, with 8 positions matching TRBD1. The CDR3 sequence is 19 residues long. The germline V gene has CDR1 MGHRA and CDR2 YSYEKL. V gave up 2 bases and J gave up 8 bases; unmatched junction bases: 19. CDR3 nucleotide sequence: TGCGCCAGCAGCCAACTACATTCCAAATCGGACAGGGCCACAGAAAAACTGTTTTTT. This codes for CASSQLHSKSDRATEKLFF.

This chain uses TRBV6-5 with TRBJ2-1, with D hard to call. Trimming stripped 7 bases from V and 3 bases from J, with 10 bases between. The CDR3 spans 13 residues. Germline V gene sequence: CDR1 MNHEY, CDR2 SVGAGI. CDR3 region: CASNARNYNEQFF. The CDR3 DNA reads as TGTGCCAGCAACGCTAGGAACTACAATGAGCAGTTCTTC.

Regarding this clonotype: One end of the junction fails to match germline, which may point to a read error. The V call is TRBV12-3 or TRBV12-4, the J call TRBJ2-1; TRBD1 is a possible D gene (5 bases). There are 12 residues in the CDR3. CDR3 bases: TGTGCCAGCAGGTTAGGGGTACATGAGCAGTTCTTC. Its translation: CASRLGVHEQFF.

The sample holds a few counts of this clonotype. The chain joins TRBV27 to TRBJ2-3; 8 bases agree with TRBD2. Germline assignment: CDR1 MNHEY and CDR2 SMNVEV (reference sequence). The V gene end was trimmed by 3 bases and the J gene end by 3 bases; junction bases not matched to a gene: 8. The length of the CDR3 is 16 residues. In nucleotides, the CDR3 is TGTGCCAGCAGTTTCGTAGGTAGCGGGACAACAGATACGCAGTATTTT. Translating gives CASSFVGSGTTDTQYF.

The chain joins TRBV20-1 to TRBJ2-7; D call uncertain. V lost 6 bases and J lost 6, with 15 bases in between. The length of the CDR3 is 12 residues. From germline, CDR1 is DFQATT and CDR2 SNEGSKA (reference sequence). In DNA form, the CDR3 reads TGCAGTGCCATCTTGACCAGGTCCGAGCAGTACTTC. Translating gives CSAILTRSEQYF.

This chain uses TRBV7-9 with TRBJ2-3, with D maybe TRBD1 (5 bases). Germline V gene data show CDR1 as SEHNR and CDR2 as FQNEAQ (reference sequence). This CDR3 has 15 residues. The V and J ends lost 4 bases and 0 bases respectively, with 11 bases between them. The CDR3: CASSSRTYSTDTQYF. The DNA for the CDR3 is TGTGCCAGCAGCTCGCGGACATATAGCACAGATACGCAGTATTTT. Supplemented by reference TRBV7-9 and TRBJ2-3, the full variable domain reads DTGVSQNPRHKITKRGQNVTFRCDPISEHNRLYWYRQTLGQGPEFLTYFQNEAQLEKSRLLSDRFSAERPKGSFSTLEIQRTEQGDSAMYLCASSSRTYSTDTQYFGPGTRLTVL.

The CDR3 DNA reads as TGTGCCAGCGGACGTGGGGGGCCAGGAGAGACCCAGTACTTC. It translates to CASGRGGPGETQYF. This chain connects TRBV27 to TRBJ2-5; D is perhaps TRBD1 or TRBD2 (6 bases each). V was clipped by 8 bases and J by 4 bases, with 17 bases between them. Germline CDR1 reads MNHEY; CDR2 reads SMNVEV (reference sequence). CDR3 length equals 14 residues.

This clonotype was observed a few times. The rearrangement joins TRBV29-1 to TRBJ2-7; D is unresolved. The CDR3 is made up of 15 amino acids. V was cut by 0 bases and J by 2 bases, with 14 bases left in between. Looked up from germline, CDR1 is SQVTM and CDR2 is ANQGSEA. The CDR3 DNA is TGCAGCGTTGAAGATCGGGCAGGCAAACCCTACGAGCAGTACTTC. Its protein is CSVEDRAGKPYEQYF.

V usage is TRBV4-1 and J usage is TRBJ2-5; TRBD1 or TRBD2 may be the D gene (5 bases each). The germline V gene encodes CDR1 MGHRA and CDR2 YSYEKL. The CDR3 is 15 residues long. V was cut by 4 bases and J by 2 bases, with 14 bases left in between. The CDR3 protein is CASSPGPGGQETQYF. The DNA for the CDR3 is TGCGCCAGCAGCCCCGGGCCTGGGGGTCAAGAGACCCAGTACTTC.